This T cell receptor beta chain was sequenced for a study of monozygotic twins with inflammatory bowel disease (dated by TCRdb to between 2017 and 2020). Broadly, across the study: In total, around 28 monozygotic twin pairs made up the full study: 19 Danish pairs, all IBD-discordant, plus nine German pairs, of which four were IBD-concordant and five were IBD-discordant. The search for disease-associated traits relied mainly on comparing, within discordant pairs, IBD patients with their genetically identical healthy co-twins. Each individual had, on average, about 151 000 unique TCRalpha sequences and 181 000 unique TCRbeta sequences available for analysis. Findings and caveats that apply to the study as a whole: Concordant and discordant twins showed no difference in repertoire similarity, possibly because of limited statistical power. Fewer clonotypes were shared with other individuals by IBD patients than by healthy twins, most markedly in patients showing signs of disease activity. Measured by the inverse Simpson index, TCRbeta repertoire diversity was lower in IBD patients than in their healthy co-twins. Because patients were on differing immunosuppressive treatments, the repertoires may have picked up extra background noise and inter-individual variability. The analysis was unable to tell different T cell subtypes apart. No single strong signal or clonotype linked to IBD turned up in the results, so the idea that one exists was not supported.

In regard to this clonotype: This receptor's antigen is unknown.

From each donor, a roughly 2.6 ml peripheral blood sample was collected into PAXgene tubes and stored at -80 degrees C. Total RNA was isolated from whole blood with the PAXgene blood miRNA kit on an automated QIAcube, without T cell sorting. Peripheral blood from monozygotic twin pairs, either concordant or discordant for inflammatory bowel disease, underwent deep TCRalpha and TCRbeta repertoire profiling that used unique molecular barcoding. Smoking habits were recorded for all twin pairs, and each individual was classified as a current, former or never smoker. The receptor library was made with 5' RACE. Each TCR library was prepared from around 3,400 ng of total RNA. cDNA was synthesized with SMARTScribe reverse transcriptase in eight separate reactions per sample. During cDNA synthesis, unique molecular identifiers containing a 6-nucleotide sample barcode were introduced by template switching. Two nested PCRs of 16 and 9 cycles amplified the TCRalpha and TCRbeta cDNA, and bead purification followed each PCR. Before amplification, the cDNA was treated with uracil DNA-glycosylase and purified using the QIAquick PCR purification kit. In the second PCR, Illumina TruSeq-compatible adapters and sample-specific barcodes were added. Library quality and concentration were checked on TapeStation and Qubit, and libraries were pooled at roughly 5.1 ng each. Sequencing of the pooled libraries was done on an Illumina HiSeq2500 single-index Rapid Run using custom sequencing primers and 2 x 100 bp reads. As for how the authors treated the data: UMI-based consensus assembly with MiGEC version 1.2.6 was used to correct PCR and sequencing errors. MiXCR version 2.1.1 handled V(D)J alignment, clonotype assembly and CDR3 extraction. To normalise gene usage, clonotype sharing and MAIT/NKT TCR abundance, the analysis used the top 1000, 10 000 and 20 000 clonotypes per sample. After downsampling to 27 000 UMIs, diversity was calculated as the inverse Simpson index using the vegan R package. Paired Mann-Whitney U tests on discordant twin pairs were used, with Benjamini-Hochberg multiple-testing correction. TCRdb reprocessed the reads, reporting each CDR3 protein sequence once and no DNA. These V and J calls are TCRdb output, not the study's own analysis. The sample's table lists a count of about 160,000 distinct CDR3 sequences. The ten largest clonotypes hold over 2.5% of the sample.

In the germline V gene (reference sequence), CDR1 corresponds to SEHNR and CDR2 to FQNEAQ. CDR3 length: 14 amino acids, cysteine to phenylalanine. Only the protein sequence is given. Sequenced sample: blood. This chain joins TRBV7-9 to TRBJ2-1; TCRdb reports TRBD1, a call that lacks DNA to check it against. This TCR was recovered from a human donor with ulcerative colitis or Crohn's disease, or a healthy co-twin of an affected twin (not recorded which). CDR3 region: CASSNYSDSNEQFF.